One and the same sample provided the 11 T cell receptor beta chains below, sequenced in a study of regulatory T cells in long-lasting Graves disease. Time point noted: newly diagnosed GD, antithyroid drugs for less than 3 months. The TCR library was prepared using RNA isolated from PBMCs. Libraries of TCR beta came from iRepertoire HTBI primers plus Arm-PCR of CDR3 regions. TCRdb redid the calling of the multiplex PCR reads with MiXCR, one entry per CDR3 protein. The top ten hold roughly 25% of the sample, which has 500,000 or so distinct CDR3 sequences, approximately 16% seen once. The same sample was also used in a study of T cells in Graves' hyperthyroidism and ophthalmopathy.

The source was peripheral blood mononuclear cells (PBMCs), collected at new diagnosis, from a patient treated with antithyroid drugs. These receptors were collected from a woman aged 35 to 59 with Graves disease.

This clonotype came up many times. This chain links TRBV20-1 with TRBJ2-3; D may match TRBD1 or TRBD2 (5 bases each). The germline V gene encodes CDR1 DFQATT and CDR2 SNEGSKA (reference sequence). V lost 6 bases, J lost 1 base, and 14 bases lay in between. The CDR3 is 14 amino acids. CDR3 DNA: TGCAGTGCACCGGGACCGACGGGCACAGATACGCAGTATTTT. This gives the protein CSAPGPTGTDTQYF.

This clonotype was observed once. CDR3 sequence reads: CASTLGSGNTIYF. DNA of the CDR3: TGTGCCAGCACCCTTGGCTCTGGAAACACCATATATTTT. The rearrangement links TRBV7-8 to TRBJ1-3, with D uncertain. CDR1 is SGHVS and CDR2 is FQNEAQ in the germline V gene. The CDR3 covers 13 residues. V was trimmed by 7 bases and J by 0 bases, leaving 7 bases between them.

About this clonotype: A read error may produce the germline difference seen at one junction end. This chain links TRBV10-1 with TRBJ2-7; tentative D call: TRBD2 (5 bases). The CDR3 is 13 residues long. The germline gives CDR1 WNHNN, CDR2 SYGVQD (reference sequence). CDR3 loop: CASSEGPGLEQYF. The DNA of the CDR3 is TGTGCCAGCAGTGAGGGCCCCGGTCTCGAGCAGTACTTC.

The chain links TRBV20-1 to TRBJ2-1; TRBD2 might be the D (5 bases). The CDR3 consists of 16 residues. Per germline, CDR1 DFQATT and CDR2 SNEGSKA (reference sequence). V gave up 5 bases and J gave up 0 bases, with 17 bases separating them. CDR3 DNA: TGCAGTGCTGTCCCCGGGAAGGAGATCTCCTACAATGAGCAGTTCTTC. As protein: CSAVPGKEISYNEQFF.

This clonotype was observed many times. This chain connects TRBV19 to TRBJ1-2; 11 nucleotides agree with TRBD1. CDR1 and CDR2 (germline): LNHDA, SQIVND (reference sequence). J was trimmed by 5 bases and V by 7 bases; bases with no gene match: 6. The CDR3 length is 14 residues. Here the CDR3 reads CASTPGQGAYGYTF. The CDR3 nucleotides read TGTGCCAGTACCCCCGGACAGGGGGCGTATGGCTACACCTTC. The whole variable domain, filled in from reference TRBV19 and TRBJ1-2, reads DGGITQSPKYLFRKEGQNVTLSCEQNLNHDAMYWYRQDPGQGLRLIYYSQIVNDFQKGDIAEGYSVSREKKESFPLTVTSAQKNPTAFYLCASTPGQGAYGYTFGSGTRLTVV.

The gene calls are TRBV19 and TRBJ1-4, with D unresolved. Germline V gives CDR1 LNHDA, CDR2 SQIVND (reference sequence). The ends were cut back, 5 bases at V and 7 bases at J, with 14 bases in the middle. The CDR3 is 14 amino acids. CDR3 bases: TGTGCCAGTAGTCCCTCGCCCTTGGGTGAAAAACTGTTTTTT. This codes for CASSPSPLGEKLFF.

This clonotype was seen a handful of times. The chain links TRBV6-1 to TRBJ2-2, with D uncertain. CDR3 length: 16 amino acids. CDR1 is MNHNS, CDR2 SASEGT, per germline. Trimming cost V 10 bases and J 4 bases, with 22 bases left between them. CDR3 protein: CATEHGKARLTGELFF. The CDR3 DNA reads TGTGCCACCGAACATGGAAAGGCCAGGCTCACCGGGGAGCTGTTTTTT.

The sample holds many counts of this clonotype. The gene calls are TRBV7-9 and TRBJ2-7; 11 bases match TRBD1. Looked up from germline, CDR1 is SEHNR and CDR2 is FQNEAQ (reference sequence). V trimming: 5 bases; J trimming: 2 bases; junction bases outside the gene matches: 5. The CDR3 length is 15 residues. The CDR3 DNA follows: TGTGCCAGCAGCCGGACAGGGGGCGCCCCCTACGAGCAGTACTTC. This encodes CASSRTGGAPYEQYF. The whole variable domain, remainder taken from reference TRBV7-9 and TRBJ2-7, is DTGVSQNPRHKITKRGQNVTFRCDPISEHNRLYWYRQTLGQGPEFLTYFQNEAQLEKSRLLSDRFSAERPKGSFSTLEIQRTEQGDSAMYLCASSRTGGAPYEQYFGPGTRLTVT.

There are many counts of this clonotype. This sequence joins TRBV2 and TRBJ1-1; possibly TRBD1 for D (5 bases). Germline lookup yields CDR1 SNHLY and CDR2 FYNNEI. Trimming cost V 7 bases and J 1 base, with 10 bases left between them. This CDR3 has 13 residues. In DNA, the CDR3 is TGTGCCAGCATGGGGCAGGGGAACACTGAAGCTTTCTTT. Amino acid sequence: CASMGQGNTEAFF.

Here the CDR3 reads CASSSSRGLREKLFF. The DNA of the CDR3 is TGCGCCAGCAGCTCGTCCAGGGGGCTACGGGAAAAACTGTTTTTT. This chain connects TRBV5-1 to TRBJ1-4; TRBD1 agrees at 8 bases. J lost 8 bases, V lost 3 bases, and 9 bases had no gene match. The CDR3 totals 15 residues. CDR1 and CDR2 (germline): SGHRS, YFSETQ.

This clonotype occurred many times. This chain links TRBV7-6 with TRBJ2-5, with D hard to call. Germline values: CDR1 SGHVS, CDR2 FNYEAQ. The V and J ends lost 6 bases and 0 bases respectively, with 11 bases between them. The CDR3 contains 14 residues. CDR3 region: CASRPWGNQETQYF. The CDR3, as DNA: TGTGCCAGCAGGCCTTGGGGTAACCAAGAGACCCAGTACTTC.